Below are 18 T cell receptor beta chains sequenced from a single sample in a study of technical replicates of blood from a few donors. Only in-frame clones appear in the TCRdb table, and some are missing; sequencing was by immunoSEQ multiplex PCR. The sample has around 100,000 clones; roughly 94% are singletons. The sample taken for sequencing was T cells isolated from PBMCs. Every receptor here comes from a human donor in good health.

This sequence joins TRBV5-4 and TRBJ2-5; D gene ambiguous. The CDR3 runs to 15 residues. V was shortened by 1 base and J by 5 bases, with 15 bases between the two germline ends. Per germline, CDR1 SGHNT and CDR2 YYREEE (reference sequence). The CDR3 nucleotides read TGTGCCAGCAGCTTGTGGGCAGGTTCTATCGAGACCCAGTACTTC. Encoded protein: CASSLWAGSIETQYF.

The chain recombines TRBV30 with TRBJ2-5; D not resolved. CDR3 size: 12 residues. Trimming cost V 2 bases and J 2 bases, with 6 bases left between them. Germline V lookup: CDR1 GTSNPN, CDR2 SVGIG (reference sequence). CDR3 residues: CAWSSLQETQYF. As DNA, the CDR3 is TGTGCCTGGAGTTCTCTACAAGAGACCCAGTACTTC.

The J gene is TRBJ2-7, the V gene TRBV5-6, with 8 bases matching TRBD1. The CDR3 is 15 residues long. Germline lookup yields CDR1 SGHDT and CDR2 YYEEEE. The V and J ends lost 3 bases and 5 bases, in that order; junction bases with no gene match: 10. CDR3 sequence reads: CASSSAGTGEDEQYF. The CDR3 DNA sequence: TGTGCCAGCAGCTCGGCCGGGACAGGCGAAGACGAGCAGTACTTC.

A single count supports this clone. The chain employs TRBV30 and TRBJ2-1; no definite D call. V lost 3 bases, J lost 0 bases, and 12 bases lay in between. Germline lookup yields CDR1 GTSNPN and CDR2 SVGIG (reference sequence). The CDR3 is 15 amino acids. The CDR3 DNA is TGTGCCTGGAGGGGCCCCCTGAGCTCCTACAATGAGCAGTTCTTC. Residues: CAWRGPLSSYNEQFF.

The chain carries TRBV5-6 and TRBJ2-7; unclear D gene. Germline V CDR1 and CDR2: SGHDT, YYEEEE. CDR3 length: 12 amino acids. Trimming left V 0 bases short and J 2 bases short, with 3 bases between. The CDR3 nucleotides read TGTGCCAGCAGCTTGGGTACCTACGAGCAGTACTTC. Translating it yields CASSLGTYEQYF.

The CDR3 sequence: CSVDRTSGRVPSSYNEQFF. CDR3 nucleotides: TGCAGCGTTGATCGGACTAGCGGGAGGGTCCCAAGCTCCTACAATGAGCAGTTCTTC. The chain combines TRBV29-1 with TRBJ2-1, with 15 bases matching TRBD2. The V gene's germline CDR1 is SQVTM and CDR2 ANQGSEA. CDR3 length: 19 amino acids. V trimming: 3 bases; J trimming: 0 bases; junction bases outside the gene matches: 9.

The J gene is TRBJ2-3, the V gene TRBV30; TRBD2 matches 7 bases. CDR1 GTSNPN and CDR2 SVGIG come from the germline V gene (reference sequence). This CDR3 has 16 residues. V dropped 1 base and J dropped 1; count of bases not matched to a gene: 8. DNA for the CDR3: TGTGCCTGGAGTGGGGGCCTTACTAGCGGCACAGATACGCAGTATTTT. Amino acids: CAWSGGLTSGTDTQYF.

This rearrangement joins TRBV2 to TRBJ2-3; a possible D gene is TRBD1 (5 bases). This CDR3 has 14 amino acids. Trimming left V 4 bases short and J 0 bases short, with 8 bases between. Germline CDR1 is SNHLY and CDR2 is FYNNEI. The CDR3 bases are TGTGCCAGCAGTGCCAGGGCAAGCACAGATACGCAGTATTTT. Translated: CASSARASTDTQYF.

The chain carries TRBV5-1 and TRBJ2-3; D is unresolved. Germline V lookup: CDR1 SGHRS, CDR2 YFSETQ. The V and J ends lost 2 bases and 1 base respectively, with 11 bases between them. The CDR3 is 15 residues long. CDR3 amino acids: CASSFTIGGTDTQYF. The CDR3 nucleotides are TGCGCCAGCAGCTTTACGATAGGAGGCACAGATACGCAGTATTTT.

The DNA of the CDR3 is TGTGCCAGCAGCTGGAGCGAGTACGAGCAGTACTTC. This gives the protein CASSWSEYEQYF. The rearrangement links TRBV5-6 to TRBJ2-7; D is unresolved. Trimming cost V 3 bases and J 4 bases, with 8 bases left between them. CDR1 and CDR2 from the germline V gene are SGHDT and YYEEEE. The CDR3 has 12 residues.

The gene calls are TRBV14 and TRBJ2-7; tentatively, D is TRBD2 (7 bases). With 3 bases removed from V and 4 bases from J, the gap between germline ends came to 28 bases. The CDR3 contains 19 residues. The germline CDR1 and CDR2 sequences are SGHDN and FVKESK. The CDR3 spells CASSHILRGGGLLRYEQYF. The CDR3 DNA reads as TGTGCCAGCAGCCATATACTGAGGGGGGGAGGACTCCTTCGGTACGAGCAGTACTTC.

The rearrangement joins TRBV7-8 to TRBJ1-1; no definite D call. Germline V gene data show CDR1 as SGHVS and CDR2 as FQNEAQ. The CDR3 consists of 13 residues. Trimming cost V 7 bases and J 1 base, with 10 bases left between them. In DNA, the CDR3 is TGTGCCAGCAACCTAGGCGGGAACACTGAAGCTTTCTTT. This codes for CASNLGGNTEAFF.

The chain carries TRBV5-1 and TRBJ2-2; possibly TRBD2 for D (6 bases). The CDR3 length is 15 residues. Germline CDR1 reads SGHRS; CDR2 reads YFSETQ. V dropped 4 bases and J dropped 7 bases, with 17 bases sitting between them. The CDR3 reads CASSPGEVNGGELFF. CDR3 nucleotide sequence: TGCGCCAGCAGCCCGGGAGAGGTAAATGGCGGGGAGCTGTTTTTT. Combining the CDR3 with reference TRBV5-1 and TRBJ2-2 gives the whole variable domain KAGVTQTPRYLIKTRGQQVTLSCSPISGHRSVSWYQQTPGQGLQFLFEYFSETQRNKGNFPGRFSGRQFSNSRSEMNVSTLELGDSALYLCASSPGEVNGGELFFGEGSRLTVL.

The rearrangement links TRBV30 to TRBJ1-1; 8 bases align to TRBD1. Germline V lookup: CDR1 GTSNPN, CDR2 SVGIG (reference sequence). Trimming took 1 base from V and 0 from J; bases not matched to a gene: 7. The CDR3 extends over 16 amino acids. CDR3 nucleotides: TGTGCCTGGAGTGATACAAGGACAGGGATGAACACTGAAGCTTTCTTT. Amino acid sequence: CAWSDTRTGMNTEAFF.

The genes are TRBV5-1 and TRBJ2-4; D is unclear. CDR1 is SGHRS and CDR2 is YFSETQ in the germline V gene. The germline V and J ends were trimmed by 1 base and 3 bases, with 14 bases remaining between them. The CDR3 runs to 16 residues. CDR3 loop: CASSLWSLSGKNIQYF. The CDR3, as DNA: TGCGCCAGCAGCTTGTGGTCCCTCTCGGGCAAAAACATTCAGTACTTC. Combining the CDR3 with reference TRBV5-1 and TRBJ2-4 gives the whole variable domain KAGVTQTPRYLIKTRGQQVTLSCSPISGHRSVSWYQQTPGQGLQFLFEYFSETQRNKGNFPGRFSGRQFSNSRSEMNVSTLELGDSALYLCASSLWSLSGKNIQYFGAGTRLSVL.

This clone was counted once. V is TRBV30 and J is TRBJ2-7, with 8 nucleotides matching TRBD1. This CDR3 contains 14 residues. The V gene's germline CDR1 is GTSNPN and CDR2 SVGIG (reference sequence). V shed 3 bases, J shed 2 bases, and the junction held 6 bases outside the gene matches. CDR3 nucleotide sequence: TGTGCCTGGAGCCCCGGACAGGGCCCCTACGAGCAGTACTTC. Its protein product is CAWSPGQGPYEQYF. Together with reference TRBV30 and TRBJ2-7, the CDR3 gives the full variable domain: SQTIHQWPATLVQPVGSPLSLECTVEGTSNPNLYWYRQAAGRGLQLLFYSVGIGQISSEVPQNLSASRPQDRQFILSSKKLLLSDSGFYLCAWSPGQGPYEQYFGPGTRLTVT.

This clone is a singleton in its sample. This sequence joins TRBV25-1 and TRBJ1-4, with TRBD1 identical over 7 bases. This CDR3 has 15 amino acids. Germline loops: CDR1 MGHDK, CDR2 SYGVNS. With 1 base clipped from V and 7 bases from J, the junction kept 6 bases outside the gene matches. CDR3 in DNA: TGTGCCAGCAGTGAATTCGGGACAGCACTTGAAAAACTGTTTTTT. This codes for CASSEFGTALEKLFF.

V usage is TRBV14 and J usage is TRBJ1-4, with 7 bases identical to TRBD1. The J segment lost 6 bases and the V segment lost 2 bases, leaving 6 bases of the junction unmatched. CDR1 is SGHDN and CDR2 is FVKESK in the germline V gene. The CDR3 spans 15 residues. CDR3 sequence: CASSQLQGRYEKLFF. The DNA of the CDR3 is TGTGCCAGCAGCCAATTACAGGGGAGATATGAAAAACTGTTTTTT.